This paragraph covers one TCR beta chain sequence. In the original processing: Reference gene primer amplification yielded estimated nucleated cell counts. Sequencing was performed with immunoSEQ multiplex PCR; in TCRdb, only in-frame clones are kept and a portion is missing. V and J calls and clone size are those listed in that table; D and trimming were worked out from the DNA. This sample yields more than 50,000 clones, of which approximately 78% are seen a single time; roughly an eighth belongs to the top ten. CDR1 KGHSH and CDR2 LQKENI come from the germline V gene. The CDR3 is 14 amino acids. V was pared by 4 bases and J by 3 bases, with 13 bases between. These data originate in a study of blood T cell repertoires in COVID-19. Study-level information: From the United States, Italy and Spain came samples of acute and convalescent COVID-19.

The sequenced sample was peripheral blood. The sequence was obtained from a human donor in a cohort sampled during active COVID-19. The chain combines TRBV18 with TRBJ2-7; D gene ambiguous. The CDR3 spells CASSLRLADYEQYF. The DNA of the CDR3 is TGTGCCAGCTCACTGCGACTGGCTGACTACGAGCAGTACTTC.